This T cell receptor beta chain was recovered during a study of identical twins. TCRdb reprocessed the 5' RACE reads with MiXCR, giving one entry per CDR3 protein. The table includes 1.5 million to 2 million distinct CDR3 sequences, around 33% detected once. Germline CDR1 reads LGHDT; CDR2 reads YNNKEL (reference sequence). V lost 0 bases and J lost 6, with 6 bases in between. The CDR3 covers 12 residues. This clonotype was observed a handful of times. This TCR was sampled from a newborn girl in good health. This chain joins TRBV3-1 and TRBJ2-7; D call uncertain. Input material: cord blood. CDR3 region: CASSQDPPEQYF. In DNA form, the CDR3 reads TGTGCCAGCAGCCAAGACCCCCCCGAGCAGTACTTC.